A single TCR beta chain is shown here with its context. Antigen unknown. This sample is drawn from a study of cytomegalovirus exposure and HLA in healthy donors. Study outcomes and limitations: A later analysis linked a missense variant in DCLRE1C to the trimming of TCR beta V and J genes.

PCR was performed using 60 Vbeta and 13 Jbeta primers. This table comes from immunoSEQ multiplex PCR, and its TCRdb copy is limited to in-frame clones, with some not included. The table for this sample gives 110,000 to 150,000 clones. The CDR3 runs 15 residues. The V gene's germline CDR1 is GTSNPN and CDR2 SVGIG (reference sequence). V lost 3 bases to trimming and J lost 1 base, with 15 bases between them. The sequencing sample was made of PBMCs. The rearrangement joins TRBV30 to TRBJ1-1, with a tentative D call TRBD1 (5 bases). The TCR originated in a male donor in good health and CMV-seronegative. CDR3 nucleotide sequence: TGTGCCTGGAGACGACTGGGGCAGCCGAACACTGAAGCTTTCTTT. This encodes CAWRRLGQPNTEAFF.